The rows below give T cell receptor beta chains drawn from one sample of a study of human T cells and chemical hapten exposure. TCRdb independently ran MiXCR on the RACE reads; one entry per CDR3 protein. In the table there are fewer than 85,000 distinct CDR3 sequences, over 6.5% of which are singletons. Sequencing was done on a sample of whole blood. These receptor sequences come from a male donor in good health. Some clones in this sample may be carry-over from other donors' samples. Both conserved end residues are part of each CDR3. The order of the fields is J gene, clone size, D gene, V gene, CDR3 protein, CDR3 DNA. D genes are given only for firm matches. Clone size is shown for a subset of rows, as once, few, many or a class of expanded clone.

j_gene: TRBJ2-5; abundance: many; d_gene: TRBD1; v_gene: TRBV27; CDR3aa: CASRGQASETQYF; CDR3nt: TGTGCCAGCAGAGGACAGGCGTCGGAGACCCAGTACTTC
j_gene: TRBJ2-2; abundance: few; d_gene: -; v_gene: TRBV2; CDR3aa: CASSEDLGSTGELFF; CDR3nt: TGTGCCAGCAGTGAAGATCTAGGCTCCACCGGGGAGCTGTTTTTT
j_gene: TRBJ1-5; abundance: -; d_gene: -; v_gene: TRBV2; CDR3aa: CASRETASNQPQHF; CDR3nt: TGTGCCAGCAGGGAGACAGCTAGCAATCAGCCCCAGCATTTT
j_gene: TRBJ2-5; abundance: many; d_gene: TRBD1; v_gene: TRBV3-1; CDR3aa: CASSQVAQGAQETQYF; CDR3nt: TGTGCCAGCAGCCAAGTGGCCCAGGGGGCTCAAGAGACCCAGTACTTC
j_gene: TRBJ1-4; abundance: few; d_gene: TRBD1; v_gene: TRBV6-6; CDR3aa: CASGDRGQLKLFF; CDR3nt: TGTGCCAGCGGGGACAGAGGACAACTGAAACTGTTTTTT
j_gene: TRBJ2-7; abundance: many; d_gene: TRBD1; v_gene: TRBV27; CDR3aa: CASSLIGDRGRYEQYF; CDR3nt: TGTGCCAGCAGCCTTATAGGGGACAGGGGGCGTTACGAGCAGTACTTC
j_gene: TRBJ2-7; abundance: few; d_gene: TRBD1; v_gene: TRBV12-5; CDR3aa: CASGSARDREDYEQYF; CDR3nt: TGTGCTAGTGGTTCGGCCCGGGACAGGGAGGACTACGAGCAGTACTTC
j_gene: TRBJ1-5; abundance: -; d_gene: TRBD1; v_gene: TRBV10-3; CDR3aa: CAISESGTGPSNQPQHF; CDR3nt: TGTGCCATCAGTGAGTCAGGGACAGGGCCGAGCAATCAGCCCCAGCATTTT
j_gene: TRBJ1-2; abundance: -; d_gene: -; v_gene: TRBV5-1; CDR3aa: CASESYGGNYTF; CDR3nt: TGCGCCAGTGAAAGCTACGGCGGCAACTACACCTTC
j_gene: TRBJ2-2; abundance: -; d_gene: TRBD1; v_gene: TRBV6-1; CDR3aa: CASSVHRGSTGELFF; CDR3nt: TGTGCCAGCAGTGTGCACAGGGGATCCACCGGGGAGCTGTTTTTT
j_gene: TRBJ2-2; abundance: -; d_gene: -; v_gene: TRBV6-5; CDR3aa: CASSFDPPLTGELFF; CDR3nt: TGTGCCAGCAGCTTCGACCCGCCCCTGACCGGGGAGCTGTTTTTT
j_gene: TRBJ2-7; abundance: few; d_gene: -; v_gene: TRBV10-3; CDR3aa: CAIQRTGSSYEQYF; CDR3nt: TGTGCCATCCAAAGGACCGGGAGCTCCTACGAGCAGTACTTC
j_gene: TRBJ1-2; abundance: -; d_gene: TRBD1; v_gene: TRBV6-5; CDR3aa: CASSYAMTGGAADGYTF; CDR3nt: TGTGCCAGCAGTTACGCGATGACAGGGGGCGCAGCAGATGGCTACACCTTC
j_gene: TRBJ2-3; abundance: few; d_gene: -; v_gene: TRBV10-3; CDR3aa: CAITTPHADTQYF; CDR3nt: TGTGCCATCACCACCCCCCATGCAGATACGCAGTATTTT
j_gene: TRBJ1-5; abundance: few; d_gene: -; v_gene: TRBV15; CDR3aa: CATSRVRVQGANQPQHF; CDR3nt: TGTGCCACCAGCAGAGTGAGGGTACAGGGCGCGAATCAGCCCCAGCATTTT
j_gene: TRBJ1-1; abundance: -; d_gene: -; v_gene: TRBV4-2; CDR3aa: CASSSTDTEAFF; CDR3nt: TGTGCCAGCAGCTCCACAGACACTGAAGCTTTCTTT
j_gene: TRBJ2-7; abundance: -; d_gene: TRBD1; v_gene: TRBV6-5; CDR3aa: CASRLGQGFSYEQYF; CDR3nt: TGTGCCAGCAGGCTTGGACAGGGATTCTCCTACGAGCAGTACTTC
j_gene: TRBJ1-1; abundance: many; d_gene: -; v_gene: TRBV29-1; CDR3aa: CSVPRSGSTEAFF; CDR3nt: TGCAGCGTCCCCCGGTCAGGGTCCACTGAAGCTTTCTTT
j_gene: TRBJ1-1; abundance: -; d_gene: -; v_gene: TRBV18; CDR3aa: CASSPVGYNTEAFF; CDR3nt: TGTGCCAGCTCACCGGTGGGGTATAACACTGAAGCTTTCTTT
j_gene: TRBJ2-1; abundance: many; d_gene: -; v_gene: TRBV5-6; CDR3aa: CASSPGHADEQFF; CDR3nt: TGTGCCAGCAGCCCTGGTCACGCGGATGAGCAGTTCTTC
j_gene: TRBJ2-3; abundance: -; d_gene: -; v_gene: TRBV6-4; CDR3aa: CASSERETDTQYF; CDR3nt: TGTGCCAGCAGTGAGCGGGAAACAGATACGCAGTATTTT
j_gene: TRBJ2-7; abundance: -; d_gene: -; v_gene: TRBV29-1; CDR3aa: CSVEMADYEQYF; CDR3nt: TGCAGCGTTGAAATGGCAGACTACGAGCAGTACTTC
j_gene: TRBJ1-2; abundance: many; d_gene: -; v_gene: TRBV6-2/TRBV6-3; CDR3aa: CASSYVSTNYGYTF; CDR3nt: TGTGCCAGCAGTTACGTCAGCACCAACTATGGCTACACCTTC
j_gene: TRBJ2-1; abundance: -; d_gene: -; v_gene: TRBV6-5; CDR3aa: CASRLYNEQFF; CDR3nt: TGTGCCAGCAGACTGTACAATGAGCAGTTCTTC
j_gene: TRBJ2-3; abundance: -; d_gene: TRBD2; v_gene: TRBV6-1; CDR3aa: CASVVFAGGAKDTQYF; CDR3nt: TGTGCCAGCGTCGTTTTTGCGGGAGGGGCGAAAGATACGCAGTATTTT
j_gene: TRBJ1-5; abundance: -; d_gene: -; v_gene: TRBV19; CDR3aa: CASSILNQPQHF; CDR3nt: TGTGCCAGTAGTATCCTTAATCAGCCCCAGCATTTT
j_gene: TRBJ2-1; abundance: few; d_gene: TRBD1; v_gene: TRBV7-9; CDR3aa: CASSLGTGSDEQFF; CDR3nt: TGTGCCAGCAGCTTAGGGACAGGATCGGATGAGCAGTTCTTC
j_gene: TRBJ1-1; abundance: few; d_gene: -; v_gene: TRBV6-6; CDR3aa: CASSYRGTNTEAFF; CDR3nt: TGTGCCAGCAGTTACCGGGGGACGAACACTGAAGCTTTCTTT
j_gene: TRBJ1-6; abundance: -; d_gene: TRBD1; v_gene: TRBV27; CDR3aa: CASSLYEGAGGSPLHF; CDR3nt: TGTGCCAGCAGTTTATATGAGGGGGCAGGTGGATCACCCCTCCACTTT
j_gene: TRBJ2-3; abundance: many; d_gene: TRBD2; v_gene: TRBV12-5; CDR3aa: CASGPGTSGGSTDTQYF; CDR3nt: TGTGCTAGTGGCCCCGGGACTAGCGGGGGTAGCACAGATACGCAGTATTTT
j_gene: TRBJ1-1; abundance: -; d_gene: TRBD1; v_gene: TRBV30; CDR3aa: CAWRGQGNPEAFF; CDR3nt: TGTGCCTGGAGGGGACAGGGGAACCCTGAAGCTTTCTTT
j_gene: TRBJ2-7; abundance: few; d_gene: -; v_gene: TRBV18; CDR3aa: CASSTGSNAYEQYF; CDR3nt: TGTGCCAGCTCAACGGGGAGCAATGCCTACGAGCAGTACTTC
j_gene: TRBJ2-1; abundance: -; d_gene: TRBD2; v_gene: TRBV5-4; CDR3aa: CASSFKREVSYNEQFF; CDR3nt: TGTGCCAGCAGCTTTAAGCGGGAGGTTTCCTACAATGAGCAGTTCTTC
j_gene: TRBJ2-5; abundance: few; d_gene: TRBD1; v_gene: TRBV27; CDR3aa: CASSLEGTGQETQYF; CDR3nt: TGTGCCAGCAGTTTAGAAGGGACAGGCCAAGAGACCCAGTACTTC
j_gene: TRBJ2-5; abundance: few; d_gene: TRBD1; v_gene: TRBV5-5; CDR3aa: CASSFPTGGQETQYF; CDR3nt: TGTGCCAGCAGCTTTCCTACAGGGGGCCAAGAGACCCAGTACTTC
j_gene: TRBJ2-3; abundance: many; d_gene: TRBD2; v_gene: TRBV7-9; CDR3aa: CASSLAHKGSGGPDTQYF; CDR3nt: TGTGCCAGCAGCTTAGCTCATAAGGGGTCGGGAGGACCAGATACGCAGTATTTT
j_gene: TRBJ2-3; abundance: -; d_gene: TRBD2; v_gene: TRBV2; CDR3aa: CASSPTSGVADTQYF; CDR3nt: TGTGCCAGCAGTCCGACTAGCGGGGTTGCAGATACGCAGTATTTT
j_gene: TRBJ1-1; abundance: few; d_gene: -; v_gene: TRBV7-9; CDR3aa: CASSTSENTEAFF; CDR3nt: TGTGCCAGCAGCACCTCAGAGAACACTGAAGCTTTCTTT
j_gene: TRBJ1-3; abundance: many; d_gene: -; v_gene: TRBV6-4; CDR3aa: CASSDSGGPPYSGNTIYF; CDR3nt: TGTGCCAGCAGTGACTCTGGGGGGCCTCCGTACTCTGGAAACACCATATATTTT
j_gene: TRBJ1-2; abundance: -; d_gene: TRBD1; v_gene: TRBV12-5; CDR3aa: CASGLVAGTGANGYGYTF; CDR3nt: TGTGCTAGTGGTTTGGTCGCCGGGACAGGGGCAAATGGCTATGGCTACACCTTC
j_gene: TRBJ1-1; abundance: many; d_gene: -; v_gene: TRBV6-5; CDR3aa: CASSYSRWGHTEAFF; CDR3nt: TGTGCCAGCAGTTACTCGCGTTGGGGGCACACTGAAGCTTTCTTT
j_gene: TRBJ1-3; abundance: -; d_gene: TRBD1; v_gene: TRBV6-1; CDR3aa: CASSEAGGNTIYF; CDR3nt: TGTGCCAGCAGTGAGGCAGGGGGGAACACCATATATTTT
j_gene: TRBJ2-2; abundance: -; d_gene: -; v_gene: TRBV24-1; CDR3aa: CAIRRDLNTGELFF; CDR3nt: TGTGCCATACGCCGGGACCTGAACACCGGGGAGCTGTTTTTT
j_gene: TRBJ1-2; abundance: few; d_gene: TRBD1; v_gene: TRBV5-4; CDR3aa: CASSSPGTGVDGYTF; CDR3nt: TGTGCCAGCAGTTCTCCCGGGACAGGGGTAGATGGCTACACCTTC
j_gene: TRBJ2-1; abundance: -; d_gene: -; v_gene: TRBV10-3; CDR3aa: CAISEPWERDSNEQFF; CDR3nt: TGTGCCATCAGTGAGCCGTGGGAGCGCGACTCCAATGAGCAGTTCTTC
j_gene: TRBJ2-1; abundance: -; d_gene: -; v_gene: TRBV5-6; CDR3aa: CASSLVRGVNEQFF; CDR3nt: TGTGCCAGCAGCTTGGTGAGAGGGGTGAATGAGCAGTTCTTC
j_gene: TRBJ2-7; abundance: few; d_gene: -; v_gene: TRBV20-1; CDR3aa: CSARNPGHEQYF; CDR3nt: TGCAGTGCTAGGAACCCGGGGCACGAGCAGTACTTC
j_gene: TRBJ2-1; abundance: -; d_gene: -; v_gene: TRBV3-1; CDR3aa: CASSFVNNEQFF; CDR3nt: TGTGCCAGCAGCTTCGTCAATAATGAGCAGTTCTTC
j_gene: TRBJ1-5; abundance: few; d_gene: TRBD1; v_gene: TRBV10-2; CDR3aa: CASSRDRGKDYSNQPQHF; CDR3nt: TGCGCCAGCAGTAGGGACAGGGGGAAGGATTATAGCAATCAGCCCCAGCATTTT
j_gene: TRBJ2-1; abundance: -; d_gene: -; v_gene: TRBV27; CDR3aa: CASSLGVSEQFF; CDR3nt: TGTGCCAGCAGTTTAGGGGTCTCCGAGCAGTTCTTC
j_gene: TRBJ2-5; abundance: -; d_gene: -; v_gene: TRBV6-5; CDR3aa: CASSYSSRETQYF; CDR3nt: TGTGCCAGCAGTTACTCCTCGAGAGAGACCCAGTACTTC